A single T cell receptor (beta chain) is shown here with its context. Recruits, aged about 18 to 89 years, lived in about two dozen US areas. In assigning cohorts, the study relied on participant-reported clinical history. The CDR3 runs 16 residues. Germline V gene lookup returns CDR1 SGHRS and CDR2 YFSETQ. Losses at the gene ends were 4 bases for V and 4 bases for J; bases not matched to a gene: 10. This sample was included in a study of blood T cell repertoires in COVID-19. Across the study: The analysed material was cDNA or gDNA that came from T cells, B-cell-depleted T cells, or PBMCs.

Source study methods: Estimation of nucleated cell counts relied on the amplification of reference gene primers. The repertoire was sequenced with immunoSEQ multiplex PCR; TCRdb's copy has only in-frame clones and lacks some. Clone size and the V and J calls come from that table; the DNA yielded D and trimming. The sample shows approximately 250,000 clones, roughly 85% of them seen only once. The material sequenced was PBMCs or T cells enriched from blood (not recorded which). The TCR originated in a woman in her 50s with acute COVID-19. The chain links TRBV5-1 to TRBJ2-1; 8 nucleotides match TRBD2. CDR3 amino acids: CASSGQLAAIYNEQFF. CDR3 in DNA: TGCGCCAGCAGCGGGCAACTAGCGGCCATTTACAATGAGCAGTTCTTC.